This T cell receptor beta chain was retrieved from a study of metastatic and nonmetastatic thyroid tumors. Looking at the study overall: Repertoire comparison spanned blood and tumor or nodule tissue of malignant and benign thyroid patients.

From germline, CDR1 is DFQATT and CDR2 SNEGSKA (reference sequence). The CDR3 has 17 amino acids. With 0 bases clipped from V and 3 bases from J, the junction kept 14 bases outside the gene matches. This clone showed up many times. Its specificity is not known. No patient received treatment before thyroid surgery. Study conclusions and caveats: As reported, TCR beta diversity in blood and tumor was significantly higher in malignant thyroid tumors than in benign nodules.

TCRdb re-analyzed the PCR reads through MiXCR. The top ten hold around 4% of the sample, which has about 53,000 clones, roughly 20% seen once. The specimen was blood. The TCR sequence derives from a female donor with papillary thyroid cancer or a benign thyroid nodule (not recorded which). Some clones in this sample may be carry-over from other donors' samples. J is TRBJ2-7 and V is TRBV20-1; TRBD2 aligns across 7 bases. CDR3 nucleotide sequence: TGCAGTGCTAGAGATTCGGGGAGGGAGGAGTTCTTCTACGAGCAGTACTTC. Its translation: CSARDSGREEFFYEQYF.